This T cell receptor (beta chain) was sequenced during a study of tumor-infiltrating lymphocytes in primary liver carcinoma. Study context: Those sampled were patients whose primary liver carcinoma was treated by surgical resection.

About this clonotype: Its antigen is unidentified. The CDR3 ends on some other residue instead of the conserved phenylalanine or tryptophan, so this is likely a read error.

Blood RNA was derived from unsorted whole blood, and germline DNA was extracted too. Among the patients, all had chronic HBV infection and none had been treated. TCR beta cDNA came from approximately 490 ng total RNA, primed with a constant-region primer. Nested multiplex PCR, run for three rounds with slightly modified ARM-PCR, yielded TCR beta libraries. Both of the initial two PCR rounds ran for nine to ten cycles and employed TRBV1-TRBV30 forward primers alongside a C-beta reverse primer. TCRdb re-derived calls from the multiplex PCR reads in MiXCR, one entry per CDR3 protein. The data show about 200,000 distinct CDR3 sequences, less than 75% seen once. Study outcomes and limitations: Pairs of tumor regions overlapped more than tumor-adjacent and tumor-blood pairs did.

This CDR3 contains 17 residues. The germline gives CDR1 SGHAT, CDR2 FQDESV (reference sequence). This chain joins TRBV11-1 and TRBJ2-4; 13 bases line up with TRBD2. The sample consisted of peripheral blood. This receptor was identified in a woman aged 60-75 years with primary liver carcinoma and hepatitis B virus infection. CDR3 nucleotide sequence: TGTGTCAGCAGCTTTCCCGGGACTAGCGGGACCAAAAACATCCAGTACCTC. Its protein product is CVSSFPGTSGTKNIQYL.